The T cell receptor (beta chain) described here comes from a study of blood T cell repertoires in COVID-19. V dropped 3 bases and J dropped 4 bases, with 12 bases sitting between them. Germline V gene lookup returns CDR1 MNHEY and CDR2 SVGAGI. CDR3 length: 14 residues. Profiling relied on immunoSEQ multiplex PCR, and the TCRdb table lists in-frame clones only, not all of them. Altogether some 200,000 clones are present, 85% being singletons, with the ten largest covering around 7.5%. The receptor comes from a woman in her sixties or seventies with acute or convalescent COVID-19. The sequencing input was peripheral blood. The chain combines TRBV6-5 with TRBJ1-1; D unclear. CDR3 amino acids: CASSYFSGSTEAFF. CDR3 DNA: TGTGCCAGCAGTTATTTTTCGGGGAGCACTGAAGCTTTCTTT.